Listed below are T cell receptor beta chains from one sample, sequenced in a study of blood T cell repertoires in COVID-19. Assay used: immunoSEQ multiplex PCR; TCRdb lists only in-frame clones, some missing. The sample carries under 200,000 clones, 70% to 90% recorded once. Sequencing used peripheral blood. The receptors originated from a man aged 55 to 69 with COVID-19, enrolled during active disease. CDR3s include the opening cysteine and the closing phenylalanine or tryptophan. Each record gives: J gene, D gene, clone size, V gene, CDR3 protein, CDR3 DNA. A D gene is named only where the DNA matches it firmly. Size values are once, few and many counts, or a class for expanded clones, and some rows have none.

j_call: TRBJ2-4
d_call: TRBD2
clone_size: -
v_call: TRBV28
cdr3_aa: CASSLPTSLAKNIQYF
cdr3_nt: TGTGCCAGCAGTTTACCGACTAGCCTAGCCAAAAACATTCAGTACTTC

j_call: TRBJ2-3
d_call: -
clone_size: -
v_call: TRBV9
cdr3_aa: CASSVRRGADTQYF
cdr3_nt: TGTGCCAGCAGCGTAAGACGCGGGGCAGATACGCAGTATTTT

j_call: TRBJ2-1
d_call: -
clone_size: -
v_call: TRBV9
cdr3_aa: CASSDGQYREFF
cdr3_nt: TGTGCCAGCAGCGATGGACAGTACAGGGAGTTCTTC

j_call: TRBJ2-3
d_call: -
clone_size: -
v_call: TRBV5-4
cdr3_aa: CASTTRKAALTDTQYF
cdr3_nt: TGTGCCAGCACCACCCGTAAAGCGGCACTCACAGATACGCAGTATTTT

j_call: TRBJ2-1
d_call: TRBD2
clone_size: -
v_call: TRBV5-1
cdr3_aa: CASSLAGTTRNEQFF
cdr3_nt: TGCGCCAGCAGCTTGGCCGGGACTACGAGGAATGAGCAGTTCTTC

j_call: TRBJ1-2
d_call: TRBD1
clone_size: once
v_call: TRBV18
cdr3_aa: CASSPPGQGALYGYTF
cdr3_nt: TGTGCCAGCTCACCACCGGGACAGGGGGCCCTCTATGGCTACACCTTC

j_call: TRBJ1-1
d_call: -
clone_size: -
v_call: TRBV12-3/TRBV12-4
cdr3_aa: CASSLVPGREAFF
cdr3_nt: TGTGCCAGCAGTTTAGTCCCCGGCAGGGAAGCTTTCTTT

j_call: TRBJ1-4
d_call: TRBD1
clone_size: -
v_call: TRBV27
cdr3_aa: CASSLTGTGLEKLFF
cdr3_nt: TGTGCCAGCAGCCTGACCGGGACAGGGCTGGAAAAACTGTTTTTT

j_call: TRBJ2-1
d_call: TRBD1
clone_size: -
v_call: TRBV2
cdr3_aa: CASTQQGIGYNEQFF
cdr3_nt: TGTGCCAGCACTCAACAGGGGATTGGGTACAATGAGCAGTTCTTC

j_call: TRBJ1-1
d_call: TRBD1
clone_size: -
v_call: TRBV11-2
cdr3_aa: CASSLWGTGTTEAFF
cdr3_nt: TGTGCCAGCAGCTTGTGGGGGACAGGGACCACTGAAGCTTTCTTT

j_call: TRBJ1-6
d_call: TRBD1
clone_size: -
v_call: TRBV9
cdr3_aa: CASSEGQGAPYNSPLHF
cdr3_nt: TGTGCCAGCAGCGAGGGACAGGGGGCCCCCTATAATTCACCCCTCCACTTT

j_call: TRBJ2-7
d_call: -
clone_size: few
v_call: TRBV4-1
cdr3_aa: CASSQGIFWANEQYF
cdr3_nt: TGCGCCAGCAGCCAAGGTATCTTTTGGGCGAACGAGCAGTACTTC

j_call: TRBJ2-2
d_call: TRBD2
clone_size: -
v_call: TRBV4-3
cdr3_aa: CASGPTSGNTGELFF
cdr3_nt: TGCGCCAGCGGACCGACTAGCGGAAACACCGGGGAGCTGTTTTTT

j_call: TRBJ2-7
d_call: -
clone_size: -
v_call: TRBV5-1
cdr3_aa: CASSLGHGDLGEQYF
cdr3_nt: TGCGCCAGCAGCTTGGGTCATGGGGACTTAGGCGAGCAGTACTTC

j_call: TRBJ1-1
d_call: TRBD1
clone_size: few
v_call: TRBV2
cdr3_aa: CASTGGTEAFF
cdr3_nt: TGTGCCAGCACAGGGGGCACTGAAGCTTTCTTT

j_call: TRBJ1-2
d_call: TRBD1
clone_size: -
v_call: TRBV6-1
cdr3_aa: CASSELAGGSGYGYTF
cdr3_nt: TGTGCCAGCAGTGAACTGGCAGGGGGTAGCGGCTATGGCTACACCTTC

j_call: TRBJ2-3
d_call: -
clone_size: few
v_call: TRBV12-5
cdr3_aa: CASGLSGTGDTQYF
cdr3_nt: TGTGCTAGTGGTTTATCCGGTACGGGGGATACGCAGTATTTT

j_call: TRBJ1-4
d_call: -
clone_size: -
v_call: TRBV10-1
cdr3_aa: CARKQERLFF
cdr3_nt: TGCGCCAGAAAACAGGAACGGCTGTTTTTT

j_call: TRBJ2-5
d_call: -
clone_size: -
v_call: TRBV11-3
cdr3_aa: CASSPGTSSSQETQYF
cdr3_nt: TGTGCCAGCAGCCCAGGGACATCATCTTCCCAAGAGACCCAGTACTTC

j_call: TRBJ1-4
d_call: -
clone_size: -
v_call: TRBV5-1
cdr3_aa: CASSLVGGPGEKLFF
cdr3_nt: TGCGCCAGCAGCTTGGTCGGGGGGCCGGGTGAAAAACTGTTTTTT

j_call: TRBJ2-1
d_call: TRBD2
clone_size: few
v_call: TRBV5-1
cdr3_aa: CASSLELAGRGYNEQFF
cdr3_nt: TGCGCCAGCAGCTTGGAACTAGCGGGCAGAGGATACAATGAGCAGTTCTTC

j_call: TRBJ2-1
d_call: -
clone_size: -
v_call: TRBV19
cdr3_aa: CASSEVAPSSYNEQFF
cdr3_nt: TGTGCCAGTAGTGAGGTAGCGCCTAGCTCCTACAATGAGCAGTTCTTC

j_call: TRBJ1-1
d_call: -
clone_size: -
v_call: TRBV27
cdr3_aa: CASSSVLVLTEAFF
cdr3_nt: TGTGCCAGCAGTTCAGTGTTGGTCCTCACTGAAGCTTTCTTT

j_call: TRBJ1-2
d_call: -
clone_size: -
v_call: TRBV6-5
cdr3_aa: CASSYPNYGYTF
cdr3_nt: TGTGCCAGCAGTTACCCGAACTATGGCTACACCTTC

j_call: TRBJ1-4
d_call: -
clone_size: -
v_call: TRBV29-1
cdr3_aa: CSVEDLRVLNEKLFF
cdr3_nt: TGCAGCGTTGAAGATCTCCGGGTCCTAAATGAAAAACTGTTTTTT

j_call: TRBJ1-2
d_call: TRBD1
clone_size: -
v_call: TRBV19
cdr3_aa: CASSWDRGNGYTF
cdr3_nt: TGTGCCAGTAGCTGGGACAGGGGAAACGGCTACACCTTC

j_call: TRBJ1-6
d_call: -
clone_size: few
v_call: TRBV5-6
cdr3_aa: CASSGTGSLLNSPLHF
cdr3_nt: TGTGCCAGCAGCGGCACAGGGTCTTTATTGAATTCACCCCTCCACTTT

j_call: TRBJ2-2
d_call: -
clone_size: few
v_call: TRBV7-9
cdr3_aa: CASSYRDSRELFF
cdr3_nt: TGTGCCAGCAGCTACAGAGACAGCCGGGAGCTGTTTTTT

j_call: TRBJ1-2
d_call: -
clone_size: -
v_call: TRBV9
cdr3_aa: CASSVDGDYGYTF
cdr3_nt: TGTGCCAGCAGCGTTGACGGAGACTATGGCTACACCTTC

j_call: TRBJ2-7
d_call: TRBD1
clone_size: -
v_call: TRBV14
cdr3_aa: CASSQDNRGYEQYF
cdr3_nt: TGTGCCAGCAGCCAAGATAACAGGGGCTACGAGCAGTACTTC

j_call: TRBJ2-7
d_call: -
clone_size: -
v_call: TRBV27
cdr3_aa: CASSLQALGGYEQYF
cdr3_nt: TGTGCCAGCAGTTTACAGGCCCTGGGAGGTTACGAGCAGTACTTC

j_call: TRBJ2-1
d_call: TRBD2
clone_size: -
v_call: TRBV7-3
cdr3_aa: CASSLTGGLAVNEQFF
cdr3_nt: TGTGCCAGCAGCTTAACGGGGGGACTAGCAGTCAATGAGCAGTTCTTC

j_call: TRBJ2-3
d_call: -
clone_size: -
v_call: TRBV10-3
cdr3_aa: CAIKGDFADTQYF
cdr3_nt: TGTGCCATCAAAGGGGATTTCGCAGATACGCAGTATTTT

j_call: TRBJ1-5
d_call: -
clone_size: -
v_call: TRBV7-2
cdr3_aa: CASSLDRFSNQPQHF
cdr3_nt: TGTGCCAGCAGCTTAGACAGATTTAGCAATCAGCCCCAGCATTTT

j_call: TRBJ1-1
d_call: TRBD1
clone_size: once
v_call: TRBV6-5
cdr3_aa: CASISRTGGFEAFF
cdr3_nt: TGTGCCAGCATCAGTCGGACAGGGGGTTTCGAGGCTTTCTTT

j_call: TRBJ1-6
d_call: -
clone_size: -
v_call: TRBV30
cdr3_aa: CAWLQGGPLHF
cdr3_nt: TGTGCCTGGCTACAGGGTGGACCCCTCCACTTT

j_call: TRBJ2-2
d_call: -
clone_size: -
v_call: TRBV24-1
cdr3_aa: CATSDLGSDIGELFF
cdr3_nt: TGTGCCACCAGTGATTTGGGCAGCGATATCGGGGAGCTGTTTTTT

j_call: TRBJ2-3
d_call: -
clone_size: -
v_call: TRBV5-6
cdr3_aa: CASSTYREPGRDTQYF
cdr3_nt: TGTGCCAGCAGCACCTACCGGGAACCCGGTCGAGATACGCAGTATTTT

j_call: TRBJ1-4
d_call: -
clone_size: -
v_call: TRBV28
cdr3_aa: CASSIERTSNEKLFF
cdr3_nt: TGTGCCAGCAGTATCGAGAGGACATCTAATGAAAAACTGTTTTTT

j_call: TRBJ1-4
d_call: TRBD1
clone_size: -
v_call: TRBV5-4
cdr3_aa: CASSWGTGINEKLFF
cdr3_nt: TGTGCCAGCAGCTGGGGGACAGGCATCAATGAAAAACTGTTTTTT

j_call: TRBJ1-1
d_call: -
clone_size: -
v_call: TRBV6-5
cdr3_aa: CASSPGPMVAFF
cdr3_nt: TGTGCCAGCAGTCCAGGGCCCATGGTAGCTTTCTTT

j_call: TRBJ2-1
d_call: TRBD1
clone_size: -
v_call: TRBV7-3
cdr3_aa: CASSYGDRVYNEQFF
cdr3_nt: TGTGCCAGCAGCTATGGGGACAGGGTTTACAATGAGCAGTTCTTC

j_call: TRBJ1-6
d_call: -
clone_size: -
v_call: TRBV11-2
cdr3_aa: CASSLDQNYNSPLHF
cdr3_nt: TGTGCCAGCAGCTTAGATCAGAATTATAATTCACCCCTCCACTTT

j_call: TRBJ2-1
d_call: -
clone_size: -
v_call: TRBV6-2/TRBV6-3
cdr3_aa: CASSLFFQVRGSYNEQFF
cdr3_nt: TGTGCCAGCAGCCTTTTCTTTCAGGTCAGGGGCTCCTACAATGAGCAGTTCTTC

j_call: TRBJ1-2
d_call: TRBD1
clone_size: -
v_call: TRBV7-9
cdr3_aa: CASSTSGTGDGYTF
cdr3_nt: TGTGCCAGCAGCACTTCCGGGACAGGCGATGGCTACACCTTC

j_call: TRBJ1-5
d_call: -
clone_size: -
v_call: TRBV27
cdr3_aa: CASSSAQAPNQPQHF
cdr3_nt: TGTGCCAGCAGTTCGGCACAGGCCCCAAATCAGCCCCAGCATTTT